Following are 26 T cell receptor beta chains from one sample sequenced in a study of T cell changes during pregnancy in multiple sclerosis. Libraries were prepared by immunoSEQ multiplex PCR; TCRdb keeps only in-frame clonotypes and omits some of them. This table has 51,000 or so clones, 93% appearing once. The source was peripheral blood, collected in the second trimester of pregnancy. Receptors were obtained from a female donor with multiple sclerosis, enrolled in a pregnancy study.

The chain uses TRBV11-1 and TRBJ2-3, with TRBD2 identical over 8 bases. CDR1 is SGHAT and CDR2 is FQDESV in the germline V gene (reference sequence). Unmatched junction bases numbered 5, after V lost 1 base and J lost 2 bases. The CDR3 extends over 16 amino acids. DNA of the CDR3: TGTGCCAGCAGCTTAGTGGCGGGAGGTTACACAGATACGCAGTATTTT. Protein: CASSLVAGGYTDTQYF.

The rearrangement joins TRBV6-5 to TRBJ2-1; D may be TRBD2 (5 bases). V lost 5 bases to trimming and J lost 4 bases, with 9 bases between them. This CDR3 is built from 13 residues. Germline CDR1 MNHEY, CDR2 SVGAGI. DNA of the CDR3: TGTGCCAGCAGTCTCGGGGTTTACAATGAGCAGTTCTTC. Translated: CASSLGVYNEQFF.

The chain recombines TRBV18 with TRBJ2-7; TRBD1 might be the D (6 bases). Trimming shortened V by 6 bases and J by 5 bases, and 20 bases separated the two germline ends. This CDR3 region has 15 residues. The germline gives CDR1 KGHSH, CDR2 LQKENI. CDR3 in amino acids: CASSQPGHGIDEQYF. The DNA for the CDR3 is TGTGCCAGCTCTCAACCGGGACACGGGATCGACGAGCAGTACTTC.

This rearrangement joins TRBV7-6 to TRBJ2-1; TRBD2 is a possible D gene (5 bases). Looked up from germline, CDR1 is SGHVS and CDR2 is FNYEAQ. The CDR3 spans 14 residues. The V end lost 8 bases, the J end lost 0 bases, and 11 bases lay between the germline ends. The CDR3 DNA reads TGTGCCAGCGAAGCGGTTAGCTCCTACAATGAGCAGTTCTTC. As protein: CASEAVSSYNEQFF.

The chain is built from TRBV4-3 and TRBJ2-3, with D unresolved. The CDR3 is made up of 14 amino acids. Trimming took off 4 bases at V and 6 bases at J, with 14 bases between the two ends. Germline loops: CDR1 LGHNA, CDR2 YSLEER. The CDR3 sequence: CASSLQVNTDTQYF. In nucleotides, the CDR3 is TGCGCCAGCAGCCTCCAAGTTAACACGGATACGCAGTATTTT.

This clone was seen only once. The chain combines TRBV9 with TRBJ2-2; 9 bases line up with TRBD1. Trimming cost V 2 bases and J 2 bases; bases outside gene matches: 4. The CDR3 runs 16 residues. Germline CDR1 is SGDLS and CDR2 is YYNGEE. CDR3 in DNA: TGTGCCAGCAGCGTCTCAACAGGGGGCAACACCGGGGAGCTGTTTTTT. It codes for CASSVSTGGNTGELFF.

The rearrangement joins TRBV9 to TRBJ1-4; no clear D. Trimming removed 3 bases at V and 2 bases at J, with 8 bases between. The CDR3 spans 14 residues. Germline CDR1 and CDR2: SGDLS and YYNGEE. DNA of the CDR3: TGTGCCAGCAGCGGGGGAGGGACTAATGAAAAACTGTTTTTT. Its translation: CASSGGGTNEKLFF.

This clone showed up just once. The chain carries TRBV4-3 and TRBJ2-2, with D unresolved. CDR3 size: 14 residues. The ends were cut back, 2 bases at V and 7 bases at J, with 11 bases in the middle. Germline V gives CDR1 LGHNA, CDR2 YSLEER. The chain's CDR3 is CASSQLRNSGELFF. The DNA for the CDR3 is TGCGCCAGCAGCCAATTACGTAATAGCGGGGAGCTGTTTTTT.

The rearrangement uses TRBV9 and TRBJ2-7; weak D call: TRBD1 (6 bases). This CDR3 is 13 amino acids long. The V end was cut by 3 bases, the J end by 4 bases, with 11 bases between. Germline V CDR1 and CDR2: SGDLS, YYNGEE. The CDR3 loop is CASSDERGYEQYF. The CDR3 region has the DNA TGTGCCAGCAGCGACGAAAGGGGGTACGAGCAGTACTTC.

The CDR3 protein is CARRSGTSGYEQYF. In nucleotides, the CDR3 is TGTGCCAGGAGATCTGGGACTAGCGGCTACGAGCAGTACTTC. The rearrangement uses TRBV21-1 and TRBJ2-7; the DNA was not compared with TRBD2, the D call given in the table. TRBV21-1 is a pseudogene locus. The CDR3 is 14 residues long.

This chain joins TRBV7-8 and TRBJ1-1; 9 bases align to TRBD1. The CDR3 contains 17 residues. From germline, CDR1 is SGHVS and CDR2 FQNEAQ. J was trimmed by 4 bases and V by 5 bases; bases with no gene match: 14. CDR3 protein: CASSPSVTGGFSTEAFF. The CDR3 region has the DNA TGTGCCAGCAGCCCAAGTGTAACAGGGGGCTTTAGCACTGAAGCTTTCTTT.

The CDR3 spells CASSRTGPYEQYF. As DNA, the CDR3 is TGTGCCAGTAGCCGGACTGGCCCCTACGAGCAGTACTTC. The rearrangement links TRBV19 to TRBJ2-7; a weak D match, TRBD2 (5 bases). From germline, CDR1 is LNHDA and CDR2 SQIVND (reference sequence). Trimming stripped 6 bases from V and 2 bases from J, with 11 bases between. This CDR3 is built from 13 residues.

The gene calls are TRBV5-1 and TRBJ2-5, with a tentative D call TRBD2 (5 bases). Germline CDR1 and CDR2: SGHRS and YFSETQ. Trimming pared 4 bases from V and 5 bases from J, leaving 12 bases between. The CDR3 consists of 13 residues. This CDR3 is CASSPVGKETQYF. The CDR3, as DNA: TGCGCCAGCAGCCCGGTCGGGAAGGAGACCCAGTACTTC.

This sequence joins TRBV6-1 and TRBJ1-5; 9 bases fit TRBD1. Germline V gives CDR1 MNHNS, CDR2 SASEGT. This CDR3 spans 15 amino acids. V gave up 1 base and J gave up 5 bases; unmatched junction bases: 3. The CDR3 bases are TGTGCCAGCAGTGAAGTTGGACAGGGGTATCAGCCCCAGCATTTT. This gives the protein CASSEVGQGYQPQHF.

V usage is TRBV5-1 and J usage is TRBJ2-1; possibly TRBD2 for D (6 bases). Germline V gives CDR1 SGHRS, CDR2 YFSETQ. The V gene lost 0 bases and the J gene lost 3 bases, with 13 bases spanning the gap. This CDR3 has 16 residues. In DNA form, the CDR3 reads TGCGCCAGCAGCTTGGGAAGACCGGGACTCTACAATGAGCAGTTCTTC. It yields the protein CASSLGRPGLYNEQFF.

V and J are TRBV29-1 and TRBJ1-4; D is ambiguous. Trimming left V 0 bases short and J 7 bases short, with 12 bases between. The germline gives CDR1 SQVTM, CDR2 ANQGSEA. This CDR3 contains 14 residues. CDR3 sequence reads: CSVEERGIGEKLFF. The CDR3 nucleotides are TGCAGCGTTGAAGAACGCGGGATCGGTGAAAAACTGTTTTTT.

The V gene is TRBV27, the J gene TRBJ2-7, with 10 positions matching TRBD2. CDR1 is MNHEY and CDR2 is SMNVEV in the germline V gene (reference sequence). This CDR3 is 16 amino acids long. The trim removed 2 bases at V and 4 bases at J, leaving 8 bases unmatched. CDR3 in DNA: TGTGCCAGCAGTTTAGTTGCTAGCGGGAGCCCTTACGAGCAGTACTTC. It encodes CASSLVASGSPYEQYF.

V and J are TRBV4-2 and TRBJ2-5, with a tentative D call TRBD1 (6 bases). V was trimmed by 2 bases and J by 5 bases, leaving 6 bases between them. There are 12 residues in the CDR3. The germline V gene has CDR1 LGHNA and CDR2 YNFKEQ. DNA of the CDR3: TGTGCCAGCAGCCAACAGGGGGAGACCCAGTACTTC. Amino acids: CASSQQGETQYF.

This sequence joins TRBV28 and TRBJ1-3; 8 bases line up with TRBD1. After removal of 3 bases from V and 4 bases from J, the junction contained 11 bases not matched to a gene. The germline gives CDR1 MDHEN, CDR2 SYDVKM. The CDR3 spans 17 residues. CDR3 DNA: TGTGCCAGCAGTTTTTTATTAGGGCAGGGGGCCGGAAACACCATATATTTT. Translating gives CASSFLLGQGAGNTIYF. The full variable domain, rest sourced from reference TRBV28 and TRBJ1-3, is DVKVTQSSRYLVKRTGEKVFLECVQDMDHENMFWYRQDPGLGLRLIYFSYDVKMKEKGDIPEGYSVSREKKERFSLILESASTNQTSMYLCASSFLLGQGAGNTIYFGEGSWLTVV.

V gene TRBV4-2 combines with J gene TRBJ2-1; tentatively, D is TRBD2 (6 bases). The CDR3 extends over 15 amino acids. Germline-derived CDR1 and CDR2 are LGHNA and YNFKEQ. Deletions cut 0 bases from V and 8 bases from J, with 14 bases between. The CDR3 DNA follows: TGTGCCAGCAGCCAAGAACTCAATCCGGGAGATGAGCAGTTCTTC. Translating gives CASSQELNPGDEQFF.

The chain is built from TRBV5-6 and TRBJ1-1; TRBD1 agrees at 7 bases. The CDR3 totals 13 residues. Trimming took 0 bases from V and 11 from J; bases not matched to a gene: 7. Germline V gene sequence: CDR1 SGHDT, CDR2 YYEEEE. CDR3 in amino acids: CASSLDRGRKAFF. For the CDR3, the DNA is TGTGCCAGCAGCTTGGACAGGGGACGGAAGGCTTTCTTT. The variable domain in full, completed from reference TRBV5-6 and TRBJ1-1, reads DAGVTQSPTHLIKTRGQQVTLRCSPKSGHDTVSWYQQALGQGPQFIFQYYEEEERQRGNFPDRFSGHQFPNYSSELNVNALLLGDSALYLCASSLDRGRKAFFGQGTRLTVV.

The chain recombines TRBV14 with TRBJ1-4; 7 bases agree with TRBD1. J gave up 5 bases and V 4 bases, and 7 bases lay outside the gene matches. Germline assignment: CDR1 SGHDN and CDR2 FVKESK. CDR3 length equals 15 residues. The DNA of the CDR3 is TGTGCCAGCAGCCCAGGGGGTCGACCGAATGAAAAACTGTTTTTT. Its translation: CASSPGGRPNEKLFF.

The chain recombines TRBV15 with TRBJ2-2; no reliable D call. Germline CDR1 is LNHNV and CDR2 is YYDKDF (reference sequence). With 3 bases removed from V and 6 bases from J, the gap between germline ends came to 5 bases. This CDR3 region has 12 residues. The CDR3 loop is CATSSLSGELFF. In DNA, the CDR3 is TGTGCCACCAGCAGTTTATCCGGGGAGCTGTTTTTT.

This clone was found a few times. The chain couples TRBV5-6 to TRBJ2-2, with D possibly being TRBD2 (5 bases). This CDR3 is built from 16 residues. Germline V lookup: CDR1 SGHDT, CDR2 YYEEEE. V shed 4 bases and J shed 6 bases, with 19 bases lying between them. Here the CDR3 reads CASSPESGLTSGELFF. The CDR3 DNA is TGTGCCAGCAGCCCTGAATCGGGGTTAACGTCCGGGGAGCTGTTTTTT. Looking up the rest from reference TRBV5-6 and TRBJ2-2 gives the full variable domain: DAGVTQSPTHLIKTRGQQVTLRCSPKSGHDTVSWYQQALGQGPQFIFQYYEEEERQRGNFPDRFSGHQFPNYSSELNVNALLLGDSALYLCASSPESGLTSGELFFGEGSRLTVL.

The chain employs TRBV7-8 and TRBJ2-2; tentative D call: TRBD1 (5 bases). CDR3 length equals 14 residues. The germline gives CDR1 SGHVS, CDR2 FQNEAQ. V was shortened by 5 bases and J by 7 bases, with 14 bases between the two germline ends. In DNA form, the CDR3 reads TGTGCCAGCAGCGAGTCCAGGGCGGACGGGGAGCTGTTTTTT. Protein product: CASSESRADGELFF.

The chain combines TRBV5-6 with TRBJ1-1, with D perhaps TRBD1 (5 bases). From germline, CDR1 is SGHDT and CDR2 YYEEEE. The CDR3 is 15 residues long. The V end was cut by 4 bases, the J end by 0 bases, with 13 bases between. CDR3 bases: TGTGCCAGCAGCATTCCCCAGGGCTTGAACACTGAAGCTTTCTTT. Translation: CASSIPQGLNTEAFF.